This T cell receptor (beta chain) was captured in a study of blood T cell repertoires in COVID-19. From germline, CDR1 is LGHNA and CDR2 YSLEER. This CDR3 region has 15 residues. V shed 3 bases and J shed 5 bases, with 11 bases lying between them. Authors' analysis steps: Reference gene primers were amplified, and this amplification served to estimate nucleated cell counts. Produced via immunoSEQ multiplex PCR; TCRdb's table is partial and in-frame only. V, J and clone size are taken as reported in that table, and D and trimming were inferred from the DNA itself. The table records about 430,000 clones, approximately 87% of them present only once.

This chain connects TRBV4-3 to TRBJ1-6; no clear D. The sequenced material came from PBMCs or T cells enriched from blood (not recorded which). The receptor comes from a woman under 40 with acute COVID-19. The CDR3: CASSQSLADNSPLHF. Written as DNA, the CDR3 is TGCGCCAGCAGCCAGTCCCTTGCGGATAATTCACCCCTCCACTTT.